This TCR beta chain emerged from a study of blood T cell repertoires in COVID-19. Study summary: Acute and convalescent COVID-19 specimens originated in the United States, Italy and Spain. PBMCs, B-cell-depleted T cells, or T cells were the source of the cDNA or gDNA that made up the material.

Germline V gene sequence: CDR1 ENHRY, CDR2 SYGVKD. V lost 8 bases, J lost 6 bases, and 15 bases stayed unmatched. This CDR3 is built from 16 residues. Per the study methods: Nucleated cell number was recorded as an estimate derived from reference gene primer amplification. Some clones are missing from TCRdb's copy, which holds only in-frame ones; the method was immunoSEQ multiplex PCR. V and J calls and clone size come straight from that table; D and trimming were deduced from the DNA. Found here are over 300,000 clones, around 87% of them singletons; the top ten hold 0.95% to 1%. Input material: PBMCs or T cells enriched from blood (not recorded which). The V call is TRBV10-3, the J call TRBJ2-1, with 8 nucleotides matching TRBD2. This TCR came from a woman aged 25 to 45 with acute COVID-19. CDR3 DNA: TGTGCCATCTCCCGGCCGGGGGGGGGCGCAAGCAATGAGCAGTTCTTC. It codes for CAISRPGGGASNEQFF.